This TCR beta chain is from a study of blood T cell repertoires in COVID-19. In the study overall: The study drew acute and convalescent COVID-19 samples from the United States, Italy and Spain. The cDNA or gDNA used as material had been derived from T cells, B-cell-depleted T cells, or PBMCs.

Germline assignment: CDR1 SNHLY and CDR2 FYNNEI. Between the trimmed V and J ends, which lost 8 bases and 0 bases, there was a span of 10 bases. The CDR3 sequence is 13 residues long. As handled by the study authors: Reference gene primers were amplified, and this amplification served to estimate nucleated cell counts. Only in-frame clones appear in the TCRdb table, and some are missing; sequencing was by immunoSEQ multiplex PCR. V and J calls and clone size are given by that table; D and trimming were obtained from the DNA. This table has some 200,000 clones, about 81% appearing once. Participant age was roughly 18 to 100 years, and participants resided in roughly 24 US areas.

Sample: PBMCs or T cells enriched from blood (not recorded which). This rearrangement joins TRBV2 to TRBJ1-1, with D perhaps matching TRBD1 (5 bases). The sequence derives from a man aged 40-50 years who had recovered from COVID-19. CDR3 nucleotide sequence: TGTGCCAGCCTCCAGGGCATGAACACTGAAGCTTTCTTT. It yields the protein CASLQGMNTEAFF.